These 6 T cell receptor beta chains were sequenced from one sample in a study of T cells after yellow fever vaccination. TCRdb redid the calling of the 5' RACE reads with MiXCR, one entry per CDR3 protein. The sample yields approximately 150,000 distinct CDR3 sequences, approximately 9.7% seen once. Source: CD8+ T cells sorted from PBMCs, taken 45 days after the yellow fever booster vaccination. The receptors shown here come from a young man who received the YFV17D yellow fever vaccine.

The genes are TRBV12-3 or TRBV12-4 and TRBJ1-5; D uncertain. CDR3 length: 15 amino acids. V was cut by 2 bases and J by 1 base, with 9 bases left in between. The CDR3 region is CASSLTPLSNQPQHF. In DNA, the CDR3 is TGTGCCAGCAGTTTAACCCCGCTGAGCAATCAGCCCCAGCATTTT.

In its sample, this clonotype was seen many times. The V gene is TRBV2, the J gene TRBJ2-5; 7 bases agree with TRBD2. This CDR3 comprises 14 residues. The ends lost 5 bases at V and 1 base at J; junction bases unmatched: 4. Germline loops: CDR1 SNHLY, CDR2 FYNNEI. CDR3: CASSYGGGQETQYF. In DNA, the CDR3 is TGTGCCAGCAGTTACGGCGGGGGCCAAGAGACCCAGTACTTC.

J is TRBJ2-7 and V is TRBV3-1; either TRBD1 or TRBD2 may supply D (5 bases each). Germline CDR1 reads LGHDT; CDR2 reads YNNKEL (reference sequence). V lost 4 bases and J lost 3, with 13 bases in between. This CDR3 is built from 14 residues. CDR3 sequence (DNA): TGTGCCAGCAGCCCCGGGGCGAACTTCTACGAGCAGTACTTC. It translates to CASSPGANFYEQYF.

This clonotype was detected only a few times. The rearrangement joins TRBV5-1 to TRBJ2-2, with 7 bases that match TRBD1. Looked up from germline, CDR1 is SGHRS and CDR2 is YFSETQ. The CDR3 has 15 amino acids. With 4 bases clipped from V and 2 bases from J, the junction kept 5 bases outside the gene matches. The CDR3 DNA is TGCGCCAGCAGCCAATACAGGGGAAACACCGGGGAGCTGTTTTTT. Residues: CASSQYRGNTGELFF.

This clonotype has more than one count but fewer than ten. The chain combines TRBV27 with TRBJ2-7, with D uncertain. Trimming took off 4 bases at V and 3 bases at J, with 10 bases between the two ends. Germline loops: CDR1 MNHEY, CDR2 SMNVEV (reference sequence). The CDR3 sequence is 13 residues long. The CDR3 sequence is CASSSSSVYEQYF. CDR3 bases: TGTGCCAGCAGTTCCTCTAGTGTCTACGAGCAGTACTTC.

The rearrangement links TRBV4-1 to TRBJ2-7; the D gene is possibly TRBD1 (5 bases). Germline loops: CDR1 MGHRA, CDR2 YSYEKL. V lost 1 base to trimming and J lost 3 bases, with 10 bases between them. The CDR3 contains 14 residues. Here the CDR3 reads CASSQVIQDYEQYF. The CDR3 nucleotides read TGCGCCAGCAGCCAAGTTATACAGGACTACGAGCAGTACTTC.